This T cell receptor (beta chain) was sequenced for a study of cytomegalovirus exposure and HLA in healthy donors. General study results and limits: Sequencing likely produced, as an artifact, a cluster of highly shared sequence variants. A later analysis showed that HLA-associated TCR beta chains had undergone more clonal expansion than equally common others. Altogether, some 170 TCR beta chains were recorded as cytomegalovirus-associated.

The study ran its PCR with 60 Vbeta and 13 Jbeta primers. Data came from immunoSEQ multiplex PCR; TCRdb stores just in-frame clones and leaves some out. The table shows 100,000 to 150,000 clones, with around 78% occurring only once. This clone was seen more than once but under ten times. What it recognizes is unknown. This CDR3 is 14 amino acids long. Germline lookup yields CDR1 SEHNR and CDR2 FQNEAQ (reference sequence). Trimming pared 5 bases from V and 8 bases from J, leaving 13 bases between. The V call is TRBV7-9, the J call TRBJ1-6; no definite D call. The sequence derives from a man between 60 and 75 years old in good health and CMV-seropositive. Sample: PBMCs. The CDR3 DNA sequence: TGTGCCAGCAGCCAGAGTCTGCGGCATTCACCCCTCCACTTT. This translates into CASSQSLRHSPLHF.